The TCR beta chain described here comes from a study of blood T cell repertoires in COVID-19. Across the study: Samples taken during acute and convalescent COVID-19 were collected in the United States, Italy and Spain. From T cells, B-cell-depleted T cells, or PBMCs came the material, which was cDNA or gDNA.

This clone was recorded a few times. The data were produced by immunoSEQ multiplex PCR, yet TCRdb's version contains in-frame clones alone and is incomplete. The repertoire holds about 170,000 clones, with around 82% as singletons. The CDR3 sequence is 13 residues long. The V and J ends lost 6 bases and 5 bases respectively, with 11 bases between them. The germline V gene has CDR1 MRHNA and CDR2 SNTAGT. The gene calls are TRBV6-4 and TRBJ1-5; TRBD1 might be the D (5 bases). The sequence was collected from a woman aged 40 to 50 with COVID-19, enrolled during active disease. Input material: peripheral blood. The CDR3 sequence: CASSAGPYQPQHF. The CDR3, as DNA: TGTGCCAGCAGCGCAGGGCCCTATCAGCCCCAGCATTTT.